The 27 T cell receptor beta chains given below trace back to one sample, sequenced in a study of blood T cell repertoires in COVID-19. TCRdb's copy holds only in-frame clones and misses some; the assay was immunoSEQ multiplex PCR. The sample has a few hundred thousand clones, around 87% seen once. The sample comprised peripheral blood. The receptors were sampled from a woman in her sixties or seventies with COVID-19, enrolled during active disease.

In this sample, this clone turned up once. The chain employs TRBV7-9 and TRBJ2-3, with TRBD2 matching 8 bases. Germline V lookup: CDR1 SEHNR, CDR2 FQNEAQ (reference sequence). The CDR3 is 17 residues long. V was clipped by 1 base and J by 6 bases; unmatched bases: 12. The CDR3: CASSLGAGLVETDTQYF. CDR3 nucleotide sequence: TGTGCCAGCAGCTTAGGCGCGGGACTAGTGGAAACCGATACGCAGTATTTT.

CDR3 DNA sequence: TGTGCCAGCAGTCAGGGGGGTTCTAGCACAGATACGCAGTATTTT. Its protein is CASSQGGSSTDTQYF. The chain recombines TRBV7-6 with TRBJ2-3, with a possible D match to TRBD1 (7 bases). V lost 6 bases to trimming and J lost 0 bases, with 13 bases between them. The CDR3 runs 15 residues. Germline values: CDR1 SGHVS, CDR2 FNYEAQ.

This chain uses TRBV24-1 with TRBJ2-1; D uncertain. The CDR3 contains 12 residues. Germline V lookup: CDR1 KGHDR, CDR2 SFDVKD. Trimming took 5 bases from V and 7 from J, leaving 8 bases between them. As DNA, the CDR3 is TGTGCCACCAGTGGCCCCGGGAATGAGCAGTTCTTC. This translates into CATSGPGNEQFF.

V is TRBV30 and J is TRBJ2-1, with 9 positions matching TRBD2. V trimming: 0 bases; J trimming: 6 bases; junction bases outside the gene matches: 3. The CDR3 covers 14 residues. Germline V gene lookup returns CDR1 GTSNPN and CDR2 SVGIG (reference sequence). This chain's CDR3 is CAWSVGLAGNEQFF. CDR3 DNA sequence: TGTGCCTGGAGTGTGGGACTAGCTGGCAATGAGCAGTTCTTC.

V usage is TRBV10-3 and J usage is TRBJ1-3; a possible D gene is TRBD1 (6 bases). CDR1 is ENHRY and CDR2 is SYGVKD in the germline V gene. V gave up 2 bases and J gave up 4 bases, with 12 bases separating them. There are 15 residues in the CDR3. As DNA, the CDR3 is TGTGCCATCAGTGAGCCTCAGGGGACGGGAAACACCATATATTTT. This gives the protein CAISEPQGTGNTIYF.

The genes are TRBV12-5 and TRBJ2-7; 13 positions match TRBD2. Losses at the gene ends were 2 bases for V and 2 bases for J; bases not matched to a gene: 15. Germline values: CDR1 LGHNT, CDR2 FRNRAP. The CDR3 is 20 amino acids. The CDR3 region has the DNA TGTGCTAGTGGTTTGCCTACTGGGACTAGCGGGGCAATCGGGGCCTACGAGCAGTACTTC. Translation gives CASGLPTGTSGAIGAYEQYF.

The chain carries TRBV7-9 and TRBJ2-3; no clear D gene. V lost 1 base, J lost 1 base, and 9 bases lay in between. CDR1 and CDR2 from the germline V gene are SEHNR and FQNEAQ (reference sequence). There are 15 residues in the CDR3. The DNA for the CDR3 is TGTGCCAGCAGCTTAGTAAGGAGCGGCACAGATACGCAGTATTTT. This sequence encodes CASSLVRSGTDTQYF.

The chain uses TRBV6-5 and TRBJ2-2, with D perhaps TRBD1 (7 bases). CDR3 length: 14 residues. In germline, CDR1 is MNHEY, CDR2 SVGAGI. V was cut by 8 bases and J by 4 bases, with 14 bases left in between. The CDR3 DNA reads as TGTGCCAGCTGCGGCAGGGGGGTCACCGGGGAGCTGTTTTTT. As protein: CASCGRGVTGELFF.

This chain uses TRBV7-2 with TRBJ2-1; no clear D. Looked up from germline, CDR1 is SGHTA and CDR2 is FQGNSA. This CDR3 comprises 15 residues. The V and J ends lost 5 bases and 0 bases respectively, with 11 bases between them. CDR3 sequence: CASSPTWASYNEQFF. Here the CDR3 DNA reads TGTGCCAGCAGCCCGACGTGGGCCTCCTACAATGAGCAGTTCTTC. Looking up the rest from reference TRBV7-2 and TRBJ2-1 gives the full variable domain: GAGVSQSPSNKVTEKGKDVELRCDPISGHTALYWYRQSLGQGLEFLIYFQGNSAPDKSGLPSDRFSAERTGGSVSTLTIQRTQQEDSAVYLCASSPTWASYNEQFFGPGTRLTVL.

The chain links TRBV19 to TRBJ2-7; 8 bases are a match to TRBD2. The CDR3 has 14 residues. The V segment lost 6 bases and the J segment 3 bases; nucleotides outside the gene matches: 7. Germline V gives CDR1 LNHDA, CDR2 SQIVND (reference sequence). The CDR3 DNA reads as TGTGCCAGTAGCCTCGGGACTAGTAACTACGAGCAGTACTTC. Its translation is CASSLGTSNYEQYF.

The rearrangement uses TRBV28 and TRBJ2-6, with D uncertain. The CDR3 covers 16 residues. Germline lookup yields CDR1 MDHEN and CDR2 SYDVKM. The germline V and J ends were trimmed by 4 bases and 0 bases, with 10 bases remaining between them. CDR3 protein: CASSYGLNSGANVLTF. CDR3 nucleotide sequence: TGTGCCAGCAGTTATGGGCTGAACTCTGGGGCCAACGTCCTGACTTTC.

The chain couples TRBV6-2 or TRBV6-3 to TRBJ1-1; the D is unclear. Trimming cost V 4 bases and J 5 bases, with 11 bases left between them. Germline CDR1 MNHEY, CDR2 SVGEGT. The CDR3 has 13 residues. The CDR3 region is CASSFRPGTEAFF. Written as DNA, the CDR3 is TGTGCCAGCAGTTTTAGGCCCGGGACTGAAGCTTTCTTT.

This clone came up a few times. The rearrangement links TRBV6-2 or TRBV6-3 to TRBJ2-7; 9 bases match TRBD2. Germline V lookup: CDR1 MNHEY, CDR2 SVGEGT. CDR3 length: 15 amino acids. Unmatched junction bases numbered 7, after V lost 0 bases and J lost 7 bases. The chain's CDR3 is CASSYSSGRFGEQYF. CDR3 in DNA: TGTGCCAGCAGTTACTCCAGCGGGAGGTTTGGGGAGCAGTACTTC.

This chain links TRBV6-2 or TRBV6-3 with TRBJ1-5; TRBD1 might be the D (6 bases). Germline V CDR1 and CDR2: MNHEY, SVGEGT. Trimming shortened V by 0 bases and J by 1 base, and 7 bases separated the two germline ends. The CDR3 loop spans 15 amino acids. The CDR3 sequence is CASSYSGGSNQPQHF. DNA for the CDR3: TGTGCCAGCAGTTACTCTGGGGGCAGCAATCAGCCCCAGCATTTT.

This chain links TRBV13 with TRBJ1-6; 7 bases map to TRBD1. Germline-derived CDR1 and CDR2 are PRHDT and FYEKMQ (reference sequence). The junction had 3 bases not matched to a gene; V was cut back by 3 bases and J by 7 bases. The CDR3 totals 14 residues. CDR3 amino acids: CASSFGQENSPLHF. CDR3 coding DNA: TGTGCCAGCAGCTTTGGACAGGAAAATTCACCCCTCCACTTT.

This clone was observed a single time. The J gene is TRBJ2-5, the V gene TRBV4-2, with 11 nucleotides matching TRBD1. Germline CDR1 is LGHNA and CDR2 is YNFKEQ. With V trimmed by 0 bases and J by 6 bases, 6 bases remained unmatched. The CDR3 consists of 16 residues. Here the CDR3 reads CASSQDPGQGGKTQYF. The CDR3 DNA is TGTGCCAGCAGCCAAGATCCGGGACAGGGGGGGAAGACCCAGTACTTC.

This clone was picked up one time. The V call is TRBV30, the J call TRBJ2-2; 10 nucleotides match TRBD2. CDR1 and CDR2 from the germline V gene are GTSNPN and SVGIG (reference sequence). This CDR3 contains 16 residues. V lost 0 bases to trimming and J lost 5 bases; unmatched junction nucleotides: 6. This chain's CDR3 is CAWSVRAGGPTGELFF. In nucleotides, the CDR3 is TGTGCCTGGAGTGTACGAGCGGGAGGGCCGACCGGGGAGCTGTTTTTT.

CDR3 bases: TGTGCCAGCAGTGAAGTAGCGGGGGGGGAGCAGTACTTC. Its translation is CASSEVAGGEQYF. J is TRBJ2-7 and V is TRBV2; 11 bases are a match to TRBD2. The J segment lost 7 bases and the V segment lost 1 base, leaving 0 bases of the junction unmatched. The CDR3 has 13 amino acids. Germline V gene data show CDR1 as SNHLY and CDR2 as FYNNEI.

V gene TRBV4-1 combines with J gene TRBJ2-1; TRBD2 agrees at 8 bases. Germline V lookup: CDR1 MGHRA, CDR2 YSYEKL. Losses at the gene ends were 5 bases for V and 4 bases for J; bases not matched to a gene: 19. This CDR3 spans 19 amino acids. CDR3 bases: TGCGCCAGCAGCTCAATGGGGATAGCGGGGACGCTAGAGTACAATGAGCAGTTCTTC. Translation: CASSSMGIAGTLEYNEQFF.

The gene calls are TRBV19 and TRBJ1-2; TRBD1 is a possible D gene (6 bases). The CDR3 has 14 amino acids. Trimming removed 8 bases at V and 10 bases at J, with 23 bases between. Germline V gives CDR1 LNHDA, CDR2 SQIVND (reference sequence). CDR3 protein: CASRPLRGQGPYTF. The CDR3 DNA is TGTGCCAGTCGTCCGTTGCGGGGGCAGGGCCCCTACACCTTC.

The chain uses TRBV19 and TRBJ2-5, with D maybe TRBD1 (6 bases). The CDR3 extends over 15 amino acids. In germline, CDR1 is LNHDA, CDR2 SQIVND (reference sequence). Trimming stripped 4 bases from V and 5 bases from J, with 17 bases between. CDR3 in amino acids: CASSTTGTPIETQYF. CDR3 coding DNA: TGTGCCAGTAGTACGACCGGGACACCTATCGAGACCCAGTACTTC.

V usage is TRBV4-3 and J usage is TRBJ1-2; possibly TRBD1 for D (5 bases). CDR1 and CDR2 (germline): LGHNA, YSLEER. The CDR3 covers 14 residues. The V gene lost 0 bases and the J gene lost 8 bases, with 13 bases spanning the gap. The chain's CDR3 is CASSQEAGLTGYTF. CDR3 DNA: TGCGCCAGCAGCCAAGAGGCAGGGCTGACGGGCTACACCTTC.

The CDR3, as DNA: TGTGCCAGCAGTTCCCATCGGACTGACGTAGAGACCCAGTACTTC. It yields the protein CASSSHRTDVETQYF. The V and J genes are TRBV28 and TRBJ2-5, with a tentative D call TRBD2 (5 bases). This CDR3 is built from 15 residues. The ends were cut back, 4 bases at V and 4 bases at J, with 16 bases in the middle. CDR1 is MDHEN, CDR2 SYDVKM, per germline.

This clone was observed a single time. The chain employs TRBV30 and TRBJ1-1, with a tentative D call TRBD1 (6 bases). CDR3 length: 13 amino acids. In germline, CDR1 is GTSNPN, CDR2 SVGIG (reference sequence). The ends were cut back, 3 bases at V and 5 bases at J, with 13 bases in the middle. This chain's CDR3 is CAWRSGRGTEAFF. Written as DNA, the CDR3 is TGTGCCTGGAGATCGGGCAGGGGAACTGAAGCTTTCTTT.

This rearrangement joins TRBV29-1 to TRBJ1-5; the match to TRBD1 covers 8 bases. The CDR3 runs 14 residues. Germline values: CDR1 SQVTM, CDR2 ANQGSEA. Losses at the gene ends were 4 bases for V and 6 bases for J; bases not matched to a gene: 8. This CDR3 reads CSVVIGTGGQPQHF. The CDR3 DNA reads as TGCAGCGTTGTAATTGGGACAGGTGGTCAGCCCCAGCATTTT.

The chain carries TRBV25-1 and TRBJ1-6; 8 bases agree with TRBD1. The ends lost 2 bases at V and 9 bases at J; junction bases unmatched: 9. Looked up from germline, CDR1 is MGHDK and CDR2 is SYGVNS. The CDR3 is 16 residues long. In DNA, the CDR3 is TGTGCCAGCAGTGAACAACCGGGACAGGAGCGTTCACCCCTCCACTTT. Its translation: CASSEQPGQERSPLHF.

This sequence joins TRBV6-5 and TRBJ2-5; 8 bases are shared with TRBD2. The CDR3 extends over 13 amino acids. The V gene's germline CDR1 is MNHEY and CDR2 SVGAGI. V shed 6 bases and J 3 bases; nucleotides not matched to a gene: 3. CDR3 region: CASRKLAEETQYF. Written as DNA, the CDR3 is TGTGCCAGCAGGAAACTAGCGGAAGAGACCCAGTACTTC.